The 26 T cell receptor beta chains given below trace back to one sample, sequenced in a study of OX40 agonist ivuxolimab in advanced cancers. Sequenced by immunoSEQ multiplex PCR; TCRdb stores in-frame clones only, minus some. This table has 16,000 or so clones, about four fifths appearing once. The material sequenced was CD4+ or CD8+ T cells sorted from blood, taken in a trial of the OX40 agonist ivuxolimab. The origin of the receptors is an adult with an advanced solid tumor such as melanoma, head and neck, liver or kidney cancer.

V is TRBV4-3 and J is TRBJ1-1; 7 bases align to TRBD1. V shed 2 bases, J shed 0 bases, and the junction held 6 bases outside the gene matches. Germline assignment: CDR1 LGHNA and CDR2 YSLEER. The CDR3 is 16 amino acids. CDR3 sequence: CASSQWDSAMNTEAFF. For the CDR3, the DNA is TGCGCCAGCAGCCAATGGGACAGTGCCATGAACACTGAAGCTTTCTTT.

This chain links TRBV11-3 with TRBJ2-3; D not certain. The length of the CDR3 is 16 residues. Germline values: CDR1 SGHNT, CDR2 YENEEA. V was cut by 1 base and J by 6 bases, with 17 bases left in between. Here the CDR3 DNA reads TGTGCCAGCAGCTTAGGGCCATTCAGCGTGGGCGATACGCAGTATTTT. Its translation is CASSLGPFSVGDTQYF.

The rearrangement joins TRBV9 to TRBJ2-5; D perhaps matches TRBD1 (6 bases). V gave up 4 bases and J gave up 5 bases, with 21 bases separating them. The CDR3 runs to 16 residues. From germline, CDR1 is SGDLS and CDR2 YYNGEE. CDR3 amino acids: CASSLSDQGLGETQYF. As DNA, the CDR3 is TGTGCCAGCAGCTTATCGGATCAGGGGTTGGGGGAGACCCAGTACTTC. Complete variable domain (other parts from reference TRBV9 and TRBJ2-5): DSGVTQTPKHLITATGQRVTLRCSPRSGDLSVYWYQQSLDQGLQFLIQYYNGEERAKGNILERFSAQQFPDLHSELNLSSLELGDSALYFCASSLSDQGLGETQYFGPGTRLLVL.

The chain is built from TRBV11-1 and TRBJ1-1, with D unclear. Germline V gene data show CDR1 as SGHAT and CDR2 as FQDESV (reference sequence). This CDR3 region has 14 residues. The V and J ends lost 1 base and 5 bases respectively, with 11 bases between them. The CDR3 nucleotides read TGTGCCAGCAGCTTAGACTACGGCGGGACTGAAGCTTTCTTT. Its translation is CASSLDYGGTEAFF. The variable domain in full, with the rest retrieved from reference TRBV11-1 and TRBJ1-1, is EAEVAQSPRYKITEKSQAVAFWCDPISGHATLYWYRQILGQGPELLVQFQDESVVDDSQLPKDRFSAERLKGVDSTLKIQPAELGDSAMYLCASSLDYGGTEAFFGQGTRLTVV.

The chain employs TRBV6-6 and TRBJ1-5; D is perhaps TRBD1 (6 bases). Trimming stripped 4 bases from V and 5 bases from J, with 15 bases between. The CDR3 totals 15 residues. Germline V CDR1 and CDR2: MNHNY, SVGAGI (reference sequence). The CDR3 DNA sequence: TGTGCCAGCAGTTCCTGGACAGAAACCCATCAGCCCCAGCATTTT. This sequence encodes CASSSWTETHQPQHF.

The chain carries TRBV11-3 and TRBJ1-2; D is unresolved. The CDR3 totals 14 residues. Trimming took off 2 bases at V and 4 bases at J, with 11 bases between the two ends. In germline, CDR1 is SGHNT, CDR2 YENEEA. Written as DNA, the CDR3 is TGTGCCAGCAGCTTAAGTCCCAGCGGCTATGGCTACACCTTC. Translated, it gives CASSLSPSGYGYTF.

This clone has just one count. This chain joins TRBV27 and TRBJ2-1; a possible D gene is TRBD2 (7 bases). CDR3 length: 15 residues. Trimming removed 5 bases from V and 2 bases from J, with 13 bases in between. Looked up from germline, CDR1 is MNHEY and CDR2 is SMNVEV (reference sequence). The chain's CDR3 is CASSPDGGPYNEQFF. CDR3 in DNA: TGTGCCAGCAGTCCCGACGGGGGGCCCTACAATGAGCAGTTCTTC.

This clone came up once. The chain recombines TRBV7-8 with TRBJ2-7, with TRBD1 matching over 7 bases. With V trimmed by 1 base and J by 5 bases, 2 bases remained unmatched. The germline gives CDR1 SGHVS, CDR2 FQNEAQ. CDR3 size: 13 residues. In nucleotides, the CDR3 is TGTGCCAGCAGCTTAGAGCAGGGGGACGAGCAGTACTTC. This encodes CASSLEQGDEQYF. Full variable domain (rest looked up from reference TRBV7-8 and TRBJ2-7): GAGVSQSPRYKVAKRGQDVALRCDPISGHVSLFWYQQALGQGPEFLTYFQNEAQLDKSGLPSDRFFAERPEGSVSTLKIQRTQQEDSAVYLCASSLEQGDEQYFGPGTRLTVT.

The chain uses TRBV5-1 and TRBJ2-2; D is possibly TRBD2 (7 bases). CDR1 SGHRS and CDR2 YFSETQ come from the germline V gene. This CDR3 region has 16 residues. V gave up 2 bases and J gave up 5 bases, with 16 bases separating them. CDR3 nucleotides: TGCGCCAGCAGCTTCCCCTCACAGGGAGGGACCGGGGAGCTGTTTTTT. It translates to CASSFPSQGGTGELFF.

The CDR3 DNA follows: TGTGCCAGTAGTCAAAGACGGAGCTCCTATAATTCACCCCTCCACTTT. Translating it yields CASSQRRSSYNSPLHF. V and J are TRBV19 and TRBJ1-6; D is ambiguous. The CDR3 is 16 residues long. Between the trimmed V and J ends, which lost 5 bases and 0 bases, there was a span of 11 bases. The germline CDR1 and CDR2 sequences are LNHDA and SQIVND (reference sequence).

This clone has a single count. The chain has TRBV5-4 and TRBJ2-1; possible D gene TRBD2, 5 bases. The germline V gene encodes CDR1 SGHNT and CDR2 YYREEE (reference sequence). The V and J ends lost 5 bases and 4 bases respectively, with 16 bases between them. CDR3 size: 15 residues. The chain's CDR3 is CASRLLSDRYNEQFF. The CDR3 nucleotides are TGTGCCAGCAGATTACTTAGCGACCGGTACAATGAGCAGTTCTTC.

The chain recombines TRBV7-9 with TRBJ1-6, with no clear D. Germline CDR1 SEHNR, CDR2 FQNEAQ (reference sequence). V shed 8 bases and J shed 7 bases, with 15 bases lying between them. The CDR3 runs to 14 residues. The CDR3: CASAAVVGNSPLHF. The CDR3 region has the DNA TGTGCCAGCGCCGCGGTGGTGGGCAATTCACCCCTCCACTTT.

The CDR3, as DNA: TGTGCCAGCAGCTCACCGGGACAGGGCTCCTACGAGCAGTACTTC. Amino acid sequence: CASSSPGQGSYEQYF. The V gene is TRBV5-5, the J gene TRBJ2-7; the match to TRBD1 covers 9 bases. From germline, CDR1 is SGHKS and CDR2 YYEKEE (reference sequence). Trimming took 3 bases from V and 0 from J; bases not matched to a gene: 4. This CDR3 comprises 15 residues.

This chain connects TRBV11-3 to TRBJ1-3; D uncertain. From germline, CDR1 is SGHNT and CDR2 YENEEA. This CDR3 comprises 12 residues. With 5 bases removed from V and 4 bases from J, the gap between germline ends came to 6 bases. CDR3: CASSPVGNTIYF. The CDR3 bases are TGTGCCAGCAGCCCTGTAGGAAACACCATATATTTT.

CDR3 in DNA: TGTGCCAGCAGCCCGTGGACTAGCGAAGATACGCAGTATTTT. Its protein product is CASSPWTSEDTQYF. The genes are TRBV13 and TRBJ2-3; 9 bases fit TRBD2. The CDR3 length is 14 residues. The V segment lost 5 bases and the J segment 5 bases; nucleotides outside the gene matches: 5. Germline loops: CDR1 PRHDT, CDR2 FYEKMQ (reference sequence). Combining the CDR3 with reference TRBV13 and TRBJ2-3 gives the whole variable domain AAGVIQSPRHLIKEKRETATLKCYPIPRHDTVYWYQQGPGQDPQFLISFYEKMQSDKGSIPDRFSAQQFSDYHSELNMSSLELGDSALYFCASSPWTSEDTQYFGPGTRLTVL.

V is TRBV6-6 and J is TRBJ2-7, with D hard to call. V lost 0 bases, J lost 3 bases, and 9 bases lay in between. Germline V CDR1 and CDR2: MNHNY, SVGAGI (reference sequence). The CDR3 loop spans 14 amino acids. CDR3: CASSYSGSDYEQYF. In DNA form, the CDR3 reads TGTGCCAGCAGTTACTCAGGCTCAGACTACGAGCAGTACTTC.

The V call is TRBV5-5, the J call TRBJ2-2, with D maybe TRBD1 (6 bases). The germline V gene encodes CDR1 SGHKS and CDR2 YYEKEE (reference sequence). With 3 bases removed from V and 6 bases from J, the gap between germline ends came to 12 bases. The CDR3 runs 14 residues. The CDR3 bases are TGTGCCAGCAGCTGGTGGACAGCAGCCGGGGAGCTGTTTTTT. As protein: CASSWWTAAGELFF.

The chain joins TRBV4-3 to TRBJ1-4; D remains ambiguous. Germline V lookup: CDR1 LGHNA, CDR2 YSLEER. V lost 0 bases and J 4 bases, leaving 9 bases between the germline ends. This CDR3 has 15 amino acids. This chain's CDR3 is CASSQDVGINEKLFF. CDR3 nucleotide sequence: TGCGCCAGCAGCCAAGATGTGGGGATTAATGAAAAACTGTTTTTT.

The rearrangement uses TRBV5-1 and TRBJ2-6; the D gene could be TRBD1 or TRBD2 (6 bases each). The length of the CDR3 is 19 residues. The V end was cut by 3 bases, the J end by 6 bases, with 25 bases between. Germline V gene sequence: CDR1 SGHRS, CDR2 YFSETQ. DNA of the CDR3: TGCGCCAGCAGCTGGACTCCGGGACAACAAACGGGGGAGGCCAACGTCCTGACTTTC. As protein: CASSWTPGQQTGEANVLTF. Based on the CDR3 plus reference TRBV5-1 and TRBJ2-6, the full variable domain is KAGVTQTPRYLIKTRGQQVTLSCSPISGHRSVSWYQQTPGQGLQFLFEYFSETQRNKGNFPGRFSGRQFSNSRSEMNVSTLELGDSALYLCASSWTPGQQTGEANVLTFGAGSRLTVL.

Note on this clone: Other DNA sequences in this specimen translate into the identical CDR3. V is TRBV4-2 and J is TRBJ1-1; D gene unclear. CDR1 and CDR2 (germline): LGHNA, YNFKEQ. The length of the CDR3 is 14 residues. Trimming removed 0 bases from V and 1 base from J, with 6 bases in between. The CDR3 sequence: CASSQDGQNTEAFF. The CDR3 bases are TGTGCCAGCAGCCAAGACGGGCAGAACACTGAAGCTTTCTTT.

This CDR3 is CASSQDLEHGELFF. The CDR3 DNA is TGCGCCAGCAGCCAAGATTTGGAACACGGGGAGCTGTTTTTT. The V call is TRBV4-3, the J call TRBJ2-2; D is unresolved. The CDR3 runs to 14 residues. V lost 0 bases, J lost 7 bases, and 9 bases lay in between. Germline V gene sequence: CDR1 LGHNA, CDR2 YSLEER.

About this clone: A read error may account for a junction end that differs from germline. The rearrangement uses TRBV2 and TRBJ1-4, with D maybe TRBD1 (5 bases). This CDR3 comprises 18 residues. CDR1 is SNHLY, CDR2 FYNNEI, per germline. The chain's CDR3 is CASSEALLLVGTKEKLFF. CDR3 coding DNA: TGTGCCAGCAGTGAAGCGCTTTTGTTGGTCGGGACTAAAGAAAAACTGTTTTTT.

The CDR3 here is CASSTRGLAGNTGELFF. Written as DNA, the CDR3 is TGTGCCAGCAGCACCCGAGGACTAGCGGGGAACACCGGGGAGCTGTTTTTT. The chain has TRBV5-6 and TRBJ2-2; 11 bases match TRBD2. The CDR3 totals 17 residues. Germline CDR1 SGHDT, CDR2 YYEEEE. Trimming removed 4 bases from V and 1 base from J; junction bases left unmatched: 6.

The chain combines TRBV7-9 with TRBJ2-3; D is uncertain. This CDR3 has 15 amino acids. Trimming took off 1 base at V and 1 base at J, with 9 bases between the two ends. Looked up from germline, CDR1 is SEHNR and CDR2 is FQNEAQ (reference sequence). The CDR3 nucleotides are TGTGCCAGCAGCTTAGTTCAGGACGGCACAGATACGCAGTATTTT. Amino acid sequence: CASSLVQDGTDTQYF.

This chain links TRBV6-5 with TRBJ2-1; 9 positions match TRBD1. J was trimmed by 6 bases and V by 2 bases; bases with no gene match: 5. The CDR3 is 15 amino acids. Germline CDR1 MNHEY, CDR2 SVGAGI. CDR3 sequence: CASSYRDRVSNEQFF. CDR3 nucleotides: TGTGCCAGCAGTTACCGGGACAGGGTGTCCAATGAGCAGTTCTTC.

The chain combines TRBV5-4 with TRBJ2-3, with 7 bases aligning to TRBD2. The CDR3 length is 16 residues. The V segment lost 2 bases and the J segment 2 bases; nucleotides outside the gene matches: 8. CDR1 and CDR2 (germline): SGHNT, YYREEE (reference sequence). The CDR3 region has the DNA TGTGCCAGCAGCTTTTTCAGCGGGGACGTCACAGATACGCAGTATTTT. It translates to CASSFFSGDVTDTQYF.